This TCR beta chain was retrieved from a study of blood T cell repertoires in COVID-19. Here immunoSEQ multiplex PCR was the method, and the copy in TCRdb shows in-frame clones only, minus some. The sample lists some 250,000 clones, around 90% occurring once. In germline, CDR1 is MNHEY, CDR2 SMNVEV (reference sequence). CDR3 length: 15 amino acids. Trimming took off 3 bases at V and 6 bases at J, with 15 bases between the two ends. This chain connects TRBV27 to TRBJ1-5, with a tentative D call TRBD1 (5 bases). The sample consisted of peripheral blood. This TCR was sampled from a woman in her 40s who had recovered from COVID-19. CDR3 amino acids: CASSFGRAKGQPQHF. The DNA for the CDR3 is TGTGCCAGCAGTTTCGGCAGGGCGAAGGGTCAGCCCCAGCATTTT.